Listed below are T cell receptor beta chains from one sample, sequenced in a study of long-term antiretroviral therapy in people with HIV. Method: immunoSEQ multiplex PCR; TCRdb's copy keeps in-frame clones and lacks some. The sample records some 18,000 clones, approximately 80% being singletons. Sequenced here: unsorted PBMCs, sampled 0.1 years before starting antiretroviral therapy. These receptors came from a man between 18 and 35 years old with HIV. Both conserved end residues are part of each CDR3. The D gene is left open where the match is weak. Clone size is not always given. Where it is, it says once, few, many or a class for expanded clones.

>.|TRBJ1-5|TRBV19|TRBD1
CASKGQGMRNQPQHF
TGTGCCAGTAAGGGACAGGGAATGCGGAATCAGCCCCAGCATTTT
>.|TRBJ1-5|TRBV28|TRBD1
CASKATTGGYSNQPQHF
TGTGCCAGCAAGGCCACGACAGGGGGCTATAGCAATCAGCCCCAGCATTTT
>few|TRBJ2-5|TRBV6-6|.
CASSYSSETQYF
TGTGCCAGCAGTTACTCCTCAGAGACCCAGTACTTC
>.|TRBJ2-3|TRBV28|.
CASSGPASTDTQYF
TGTGCCAGCTCCGGGCCCGCTAGCACAGATACGCAGTATTTT
>.|TRBJ2-1|TRBV7-8|TRBD2
CASSLTRLERGYNEQFF
TGTGCCAGCAGCTTAACCCGCCTAGAGCGGGGGTACAATGAGCAGTTCTTC
>.|TRBJ2-6|TRBV5-1|.
CASSLPGAGANVLTF
TGCGCCAGCAGCCTCCCAGGGGCTGGGGCCAACGTCCTGACTTTC
>few|TRBJ2-7|TRBV4-2|TRBD2
CASSQSTSGATYEQYF
TGTGCCAGCAGCCAGTCGACTAGCGGGGCCACCTACGAGCAGTACTTC
>.|TRBJ2-3|TRBV7-8|TRBD2
CASRRTSGSGDTQYF
TGTGCCAGCAGACGGACTAGCGGGAGTGGAGATACGCAGTATTTT
>.|TRBJ2-4|TRBV9|TRBD1
CASSVGTGGAKNIQYF
TGTGCCAGCAGCGTAGGGACAGGGGGTGCCAAAAACATTCAGTACTTC
>.|TRBJ2-2|TRBV6-4|TRBD2
CASSVAGGPTGELFF
TGTGCCAGCAGTGTAGCGGGAGGGCCCACCGGGGAGCTGTTTTTT
>few|TRBJ2-1|TRBV15|.
CATSAKTGTRTYNEQFF
TGTGCCACCAGCGCTAAGACCGGGACACGTACCTACAATGAGCAGTTCTTC
>.|TRBJ2-3|TRBV5-6|TRBD1
CASSYRTGAAGTDTQYF
TGTGCCAGCAGTTACAGGACAGGGGCGGCCGGCACAGATACGCAGTATTTT
>.|TRBJ1-4|TRBV5-1|.
CASSFWGYNEKLFF
TGCGCCAGCAGCTTTTGGGGTTATAATGAAAAACTGTTTTTT
>.|TRBJ1-5|TRBV7-9|.
CASSPTGLNQPQHF
TGTGCCAGCAGCCCTACAGGGCTAAATCAGCCCCAGCATTTT
>.|TRBJ2-3|TRBV2|TRBD1
CASGTGNDFRTDTQYF
TGTGCCAGCGGGACAGGGAACGATTTCCGCACAGATACGCAGTATTTT
>.|TRBJ1-4|TRBV27|.
CASSLSRGQKLFF
TGTGCCAGCAGTTTGTCCAGGGGTCAAAAACTGTTTTTT
>.|TRBJ1-2|TRBV7-6|TRBD1
CASSPGTGSGYTF
TGTGCCAGCAGCCCGGGGACAGGGAGTGGCTACACCTTC
>.|TRBJ2-2|TRBV5-6|.
CASSFSWHTGELFF
TGTGCCAGCAGCTTCAGTTGGCACACCGGGGAGCTGTTTTTT
>.|TRBJ1-1|TRBV9|.
CASSYNSVANTEAFF
TGTGCCAGCAGTTACAACTCGGTTGCAAACACTGAAGCTTTCTTT
>few|TRBJ1-2|TRBV21-1|.
CASSKRTGGSNYGYTF
TGTGCCAGCAGCAAAAGAACAGGGGGCTCTAACTATGGCTACACCTTC
>.|TRBJ1-5|TRBV6-1|.
CASLGRSNQPQHF
TGTGCCAGCCTGGGTAGGAGCAATCAGCCCCAGCATTTT
>medium-sized|TRBJ2-7|TRBV27|.
CASSLFGTGSYEQYF
TGTGCCAGCAGTTTATTTGGGACGGGGTCCTACGAGCAGTACTTC
>.|TRBJ2-3|TRBV5-1|TRBD1
CASSLENRGPRDTQYF
TGCGCCAGCAGCTTGGAGAACAGGGGGCCGAGGGATACGCAGTATTTT
>.|TRBJ2-5|TRBV29-1|.
CSVGRAWGQETQYF
TGCAGCGTTGGGAGGGCCTGGGGGCAAGAGACCCAGTACTTC
>.|TRBJ1-1|TRBV7-8|.
CASSLVRTAEAFF
TGTGCCAGCAGCTTAGTACGTACGGCGGAAGCTTTCTTT
>.|TRBJ2-7|TRBV7-9|TRBD2
CASSQGLAGAYEQYF
TGTGCCAGCAGCCAAGGACTAGCGGGGGCCTACGAGCAGTACTTC
>.|TRBJ1-2|TRBV9|.
CASSVEGAWGYTF
TGTGCCAGCAGCGTGGAAGGGGCATGGGGCTACACCTTC
>.|TRBJ2-7|TRBV7-9|TRBD1
CASSLGDRRRYEQYF
TGTGCCAGCAGCCTGGGGGACAGGAGGCGATACGAGCAGTACTTC
>few|TRBJ1-5|TRBV19|.
CASSTPEGRNQPQHF
TGTGCCAGTAGTACCCCCGAGGGTCGCAATCAGCCCCAGCATTTT
>.|TRBJ2-4|TRBV27|TRBD1
CASRPGQGNLAKNIQYF
TGTGCCAGCAGACCGGGACAGGGGAATCTAGCCAAAAACATTCAGTACTTC
>.|TRBJ2-3|TRBV10-2|.
CASGPVASTDTQYF
TGCGCCAGCGGGCCGGTAGCTAGCACAGATACGCAGTATTTT
>.|TRBJ2-1|TRBV18|TRBD2
CASSPQTGLAGPYNEQFF
TGTGCCAGCTCACCCCAAACTGGACTAGCGGGACCATACAATGAGCAGTTCTTC